This T cell receptor (beta chain) appears in the sequencing data of a study of blood T cell repertoires in COVID-19. TCRdb's table, derived via immunoSEQ multiplex PCR, lists solely in-frame clones and lacks some. The data show under 150,000 clones, roughly 79% seen once. Looked up from germline, CDR1 is MGHRA and CDR2 is YSYEKL. The V end was cut by 4 bases, the J end by 6 bases, with 19 bases between. This CDR3 has 15 residues. This chain joins TRBV4-1 and TRBJ2-7; D gene uncertain. The receptor comes from a man aged 45-60 years with active or convalescent COVID-19. Sequenced sample: peripheral blood. CDR3 protein: CASSRPGSGLGEQYF. CDR3 sequence (DNA): TGCGCCAGCAGCCGACCTGGCTCGGGTCTCGGCGAGCAGTACTTC.